A selection of T cell receptor beta chains follows, all from one sample in a study of blood T cell repertoires in COVID-19. Sequencing used immunoSEQ multiplex PCR; TCRdb keeps in-frame clones, though not all of them. In the table there are some 400,000 clones, over 75% of which are singletons. Sequences were obtained from peripheral blood. These receptors originate from a woman in her thirties with COVID-19, enrolled during active disease. CDR3s include the opening cysteine and the closing phenylalanine or tryptophan. D genes are given only for firm matches. The size entry is marked missing in some rows and otherwise reads once, few, many or a size class.

V gene	D gene	J gene	clone size	CDR3 protein	CDR3 DNA
TRBV5-1	TRBD2	TRBJ2-1	-	CASSTGLAVNNEQFF	TGCGCCAGCAGCACCGGACTAGCGGTTAACAATGAGCAGTTCTTC
TRBV9	-	TRBJ2-3	-	CASSVTITDTQYF	TGTGCCAGCAGCGTGACAATCACAGATACGCAGTATTTT
TRBV20-1	-	TRBJ2-5	-	CSASPQETQYF	TGCAGTGCTAGTCCTCAAGAGACCCAGTACTTC
TRBV5-4	TRBD1	TRBJ2-7	-	CASSAGTGFEQYF	TGTGCCAGCAGCGCCGGGACAGGGTTCGAGCAGTACTTC
TRBV4-1	TRBD1	TRBJ1-3	-	CASSLGQPGNTIYF	TGCGCCAGCAGCCTGGGACAGCCTGGAAACACCATATATTTT
TRBV28	-	TRBJ1-2	-	CASSLLIGGGYTF	TGTGCCAGCAGTTTATTGATAGGGGGAGGCTACACCTTC
TRBV18	-	TRBJ2-2	few	CASSPPDRPGELFF	TGTGCCAGCTCACCACCCGACAGACCCGGGGAGCTGTTTTTT
TRBV5-5	-	TRBJ1-1	-	CASSTGPGYFF	TGTGCCAGCAGCACTGGGCCAGGTTACTTCTTT
TRBV11-3	TRBD1	TRBJ2-2	-	CASSLDGPSRQGVGELFF	TGTGCCAGCAGCTTAGATGGACCCTCCCGACAGGGGGTAGGGGAGCTGTTTTTT
TRBV13	TRBD2	TRBJ2-7	-	CASTYGGLAGGDEQYF	TGTGCCAGCACCTACGGCGGGCTAGCGGGAGGAGACGAGCAGTACTTC
TRBV3-1/TRBV3-2	-	TRBJ2-2	-	CASRIGANTGELFF	TGTGCCAGCAGAATAGGGGCGAACACCGGGGAGCTGTTTTTT
TRBV19	-	TRBJ1-2	-	CASSIAGRYGYTF	TGTGCCAGTAGTATCGCAGGTCGGTATGGCTACACCTTC
TRBV7-9	-	TRBJ2-3	-	CASSLAGSTDTQYF	TGTGCCAGCAGCTTAGCCGGGAGCACAGATACGCAGTATTTT
TRBV7-9	-	TRBJ1-6	-	CASSLGGRGDSPLHF	TGTGCCAGCAGCTTAGGTGGCAGGGGAGATTCACCCCTCCACTTT
TRBV6-2/TRBV6-3	TRBD2	TRBJ2-1	-	CASSRLRTSGSGNEQFF	TGTGCCAGCAGTCGGCTAAGGACTAGCGGGAGTGGCAATGAGCAGTTCTTC
TRBV5-4	TRBD2	TRBJ2-7	-	CASSEPGGPSHEQYF	TGTGCCAGCAGCGAGCCGGGAGGGCCCTCCCACGAGCAGTACTTC
TRBV30	TRBD1	TRBJ2-6	-	CAWSTGAGANVLTF	TGTGCCTGGAGCACAGGGGCTGGGGCCAACGTCCTGACTTTC
TRBV4-2	TRBD2	TRBJ2-5	-	CASSQEATSGQETQYF	TGTGCCAGCAGCCAAGAGGCGACTAGCGGACAAGAGACCCAGTACTTC
TRBV29-1	TRBD1	TRBJ2-3	-	CSVERSGQGVIDTQYF	TGCAGCGTTGAGCGGTCCGGACAGGGGGTTATAGATACGCAGTATTTT
TRBV25-1	TRBD2	TRBJ2-7	-	CASSGGVAGGPHEQYF	TGTGCCAGCAGTGGGGGCGTAGCGGGAGGGCCGCACGAGCAGTACTTC
TRBV7-9	TRBD1	TRBJ2-7	-	CASSTTQGAGSMSYEQYF	TGTGCCAGCAGCACCACCCAGGGGGCGGGGTCGATGTCCTACGAGCAGTACTTC
TRBV29-1	-	TRBJ1-2	once	CSGRGGGYGYTF	TGCAGCGGTCGGGGGGGAGGCTATGGCTACACCTTC
TRBV21-1	-	TRBJ2-1	once	CASSSLLAAACTTYNEQFF	TGTGCCAGCAGCTCCCTCCTAGCGGCCGCCTGCACTACTTACAATGAGCAGTTCTTC
TRBV4-3	TRBD2	TRBJ2-3	few	CASSQDTGLGTDTQYF	TGCGCCAGCAGCCAAGATACGGGACTAGGCACCGATACGCAGTATTTT